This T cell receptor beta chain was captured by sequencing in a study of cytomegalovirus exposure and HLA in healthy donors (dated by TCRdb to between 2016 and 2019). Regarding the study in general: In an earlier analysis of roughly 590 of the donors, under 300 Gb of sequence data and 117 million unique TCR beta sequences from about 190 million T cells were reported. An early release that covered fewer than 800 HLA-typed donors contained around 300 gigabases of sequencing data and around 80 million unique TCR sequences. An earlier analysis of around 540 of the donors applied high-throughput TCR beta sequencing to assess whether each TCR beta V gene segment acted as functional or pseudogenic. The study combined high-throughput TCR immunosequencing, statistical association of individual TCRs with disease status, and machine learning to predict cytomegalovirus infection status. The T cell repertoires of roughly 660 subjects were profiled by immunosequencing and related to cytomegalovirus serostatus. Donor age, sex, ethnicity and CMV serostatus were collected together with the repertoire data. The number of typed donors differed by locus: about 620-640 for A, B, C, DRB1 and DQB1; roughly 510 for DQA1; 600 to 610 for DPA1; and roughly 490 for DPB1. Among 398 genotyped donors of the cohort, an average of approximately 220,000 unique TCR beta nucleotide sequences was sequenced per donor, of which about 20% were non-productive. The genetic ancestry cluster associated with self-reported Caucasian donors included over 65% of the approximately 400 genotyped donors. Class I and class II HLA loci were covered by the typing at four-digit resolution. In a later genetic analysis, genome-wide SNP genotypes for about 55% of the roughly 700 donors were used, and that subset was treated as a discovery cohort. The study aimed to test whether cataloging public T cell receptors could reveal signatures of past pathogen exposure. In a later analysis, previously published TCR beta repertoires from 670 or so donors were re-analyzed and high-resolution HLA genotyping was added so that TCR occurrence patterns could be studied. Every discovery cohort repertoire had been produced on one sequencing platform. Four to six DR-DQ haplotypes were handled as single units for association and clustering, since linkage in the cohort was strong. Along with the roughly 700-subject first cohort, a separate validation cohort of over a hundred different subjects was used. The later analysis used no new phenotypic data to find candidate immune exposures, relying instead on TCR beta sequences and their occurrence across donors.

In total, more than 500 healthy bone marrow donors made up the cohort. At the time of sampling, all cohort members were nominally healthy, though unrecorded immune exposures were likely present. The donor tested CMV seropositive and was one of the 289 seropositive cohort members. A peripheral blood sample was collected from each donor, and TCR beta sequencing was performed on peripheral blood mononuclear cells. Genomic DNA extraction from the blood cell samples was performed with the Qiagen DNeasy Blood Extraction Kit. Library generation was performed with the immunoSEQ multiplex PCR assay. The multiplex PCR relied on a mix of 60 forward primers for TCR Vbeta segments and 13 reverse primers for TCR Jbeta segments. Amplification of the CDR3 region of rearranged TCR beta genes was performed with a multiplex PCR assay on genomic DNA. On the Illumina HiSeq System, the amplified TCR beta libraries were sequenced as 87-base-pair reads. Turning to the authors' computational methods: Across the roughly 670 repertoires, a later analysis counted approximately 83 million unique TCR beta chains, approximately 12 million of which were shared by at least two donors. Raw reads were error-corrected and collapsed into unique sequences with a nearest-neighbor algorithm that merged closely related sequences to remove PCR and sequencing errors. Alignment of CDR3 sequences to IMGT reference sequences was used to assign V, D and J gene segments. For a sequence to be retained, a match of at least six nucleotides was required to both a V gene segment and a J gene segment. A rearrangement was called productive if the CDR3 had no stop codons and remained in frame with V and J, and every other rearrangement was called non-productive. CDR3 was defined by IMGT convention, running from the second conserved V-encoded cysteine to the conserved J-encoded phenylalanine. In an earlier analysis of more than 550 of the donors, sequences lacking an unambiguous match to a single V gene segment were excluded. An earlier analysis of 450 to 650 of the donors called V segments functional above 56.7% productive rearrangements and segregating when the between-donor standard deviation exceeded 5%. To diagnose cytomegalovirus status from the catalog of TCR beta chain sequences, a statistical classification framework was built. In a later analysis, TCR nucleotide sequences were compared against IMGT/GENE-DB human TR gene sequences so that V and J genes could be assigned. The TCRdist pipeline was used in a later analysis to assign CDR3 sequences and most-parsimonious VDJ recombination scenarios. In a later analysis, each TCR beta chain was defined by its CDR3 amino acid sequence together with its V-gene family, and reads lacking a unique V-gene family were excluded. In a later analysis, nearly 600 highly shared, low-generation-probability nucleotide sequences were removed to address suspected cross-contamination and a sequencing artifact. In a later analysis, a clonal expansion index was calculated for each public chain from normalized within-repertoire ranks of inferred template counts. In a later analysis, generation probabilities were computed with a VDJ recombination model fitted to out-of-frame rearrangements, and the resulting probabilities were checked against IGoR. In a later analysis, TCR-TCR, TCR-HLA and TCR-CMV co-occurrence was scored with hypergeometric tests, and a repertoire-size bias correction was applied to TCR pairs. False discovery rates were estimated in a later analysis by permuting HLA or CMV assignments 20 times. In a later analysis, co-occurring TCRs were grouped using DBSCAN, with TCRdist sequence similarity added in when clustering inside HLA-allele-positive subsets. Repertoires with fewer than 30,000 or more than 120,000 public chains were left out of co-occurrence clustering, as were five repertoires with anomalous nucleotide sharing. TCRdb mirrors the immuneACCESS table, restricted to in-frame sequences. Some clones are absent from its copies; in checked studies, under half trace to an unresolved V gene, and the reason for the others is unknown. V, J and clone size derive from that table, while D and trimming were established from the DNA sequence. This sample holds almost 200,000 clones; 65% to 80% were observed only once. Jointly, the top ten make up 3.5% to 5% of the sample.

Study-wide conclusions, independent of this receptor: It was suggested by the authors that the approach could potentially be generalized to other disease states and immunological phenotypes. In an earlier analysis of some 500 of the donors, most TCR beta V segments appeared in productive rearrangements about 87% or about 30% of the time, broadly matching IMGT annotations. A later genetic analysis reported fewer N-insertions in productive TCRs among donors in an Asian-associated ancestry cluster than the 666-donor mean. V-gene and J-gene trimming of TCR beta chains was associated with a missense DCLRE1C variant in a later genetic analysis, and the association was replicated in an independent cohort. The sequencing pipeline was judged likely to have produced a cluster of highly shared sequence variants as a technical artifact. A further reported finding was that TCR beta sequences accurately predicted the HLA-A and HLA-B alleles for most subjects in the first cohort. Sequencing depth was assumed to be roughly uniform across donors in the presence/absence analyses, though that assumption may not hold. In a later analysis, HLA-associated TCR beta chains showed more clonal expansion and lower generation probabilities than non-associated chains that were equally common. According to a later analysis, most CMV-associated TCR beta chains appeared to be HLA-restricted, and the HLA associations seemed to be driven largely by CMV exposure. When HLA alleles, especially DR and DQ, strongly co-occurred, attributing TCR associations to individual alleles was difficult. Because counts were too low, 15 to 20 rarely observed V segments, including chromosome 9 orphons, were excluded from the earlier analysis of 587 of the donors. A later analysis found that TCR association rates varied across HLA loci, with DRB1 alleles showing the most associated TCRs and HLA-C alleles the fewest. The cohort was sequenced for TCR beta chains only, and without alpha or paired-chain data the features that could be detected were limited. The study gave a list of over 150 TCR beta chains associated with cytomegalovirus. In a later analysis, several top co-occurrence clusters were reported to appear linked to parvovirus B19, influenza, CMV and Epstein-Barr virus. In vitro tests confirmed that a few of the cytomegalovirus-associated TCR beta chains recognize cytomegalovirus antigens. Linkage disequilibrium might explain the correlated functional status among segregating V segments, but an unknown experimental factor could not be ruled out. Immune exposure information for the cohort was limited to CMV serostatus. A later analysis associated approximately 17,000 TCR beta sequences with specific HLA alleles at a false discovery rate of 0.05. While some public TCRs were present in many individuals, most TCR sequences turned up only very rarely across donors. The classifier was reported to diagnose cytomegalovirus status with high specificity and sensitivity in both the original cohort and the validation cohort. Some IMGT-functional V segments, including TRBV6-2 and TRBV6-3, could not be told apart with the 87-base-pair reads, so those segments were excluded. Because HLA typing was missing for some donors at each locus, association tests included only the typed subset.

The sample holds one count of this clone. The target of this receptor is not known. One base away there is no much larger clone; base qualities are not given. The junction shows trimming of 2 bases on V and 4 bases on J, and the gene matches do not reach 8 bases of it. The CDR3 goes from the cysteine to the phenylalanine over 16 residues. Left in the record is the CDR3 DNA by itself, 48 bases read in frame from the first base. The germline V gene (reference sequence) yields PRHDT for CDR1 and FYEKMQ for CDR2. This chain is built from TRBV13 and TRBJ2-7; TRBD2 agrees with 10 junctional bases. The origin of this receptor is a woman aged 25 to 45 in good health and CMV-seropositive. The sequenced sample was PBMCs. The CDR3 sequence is CASSLSSASGRYEQYF. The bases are TGTGCCAGCAGCTTAAGTTCGGCTAGCGGGAGATACGAGCAGTACTTC.